This TCR beta chain emerged from a study of blood T cells in healthy people across ages. The authors ran a second PCR of about 7 to 12 cycles using a sample-barcoded 5' primer and a J-beta primer mix. All samples yielded 3 million or more CDR3-containing paired-end reads. TCRdb reanalysed the 5' RACE reads using MiXCR and keeps one entry per CDR3 protein. The table shows 650,000 to 1,000,000 distinct CDR3 sequences, with roughly 34% occurring only once. Comments on this clonotype: Its specificity is unknown.

Study results and limitations: Both naive CD4+ cell counts and diversity were greater in long-lived donors than in aged donors.

The TCR was taken from a man younger than 35 in good health. The sequencing sample was made of blood.

CDR3 amino acids: CASSSSLRGIAYEQYF. DNA of the CDR3: TGTGCCAGCAGCTCCAGCTTGAGGGGGATTGCCTACGAGCAGTACTTC. V is TRBV7-9 and J is TRBJ2-7; D is possibly TRBD1 (6 bases). V dropped 4 bases and J dropped 2 bases, with 18 bases sitting between them. CDR3 length: 16 residues. In germline, CDR1 is SEHNR, CDR2 FQNEAQ (reference sequence).